Sequencing of this T cell receptor beta chain was carried out in a study of persistence of HIV-infected CD4 T cells. At the level of the study: Anti-CD3/anti-CD28 stimulation activated a higher proportion of cells than antigen stimulation, with lower memory fraction. Findings and limits, study-wide: Compared with CD3/CD28-stimulated cells, CMV- and Gag-responding cells showed lower TCRbeta richness.

This nonspecific control used anti-CD3/anti-CD28 bead stimulation of CD4+ T cells. CD4+ T cells upregulating both CD40 ligand and CD69 were sorted as responding cells. The CDR3 covers 16 residues. With 0 bases removed from V and 2 bases from J, the gap between germline ends came to 12 bases. The germline V gene encodes CDR1 WNHNN and CDR2 SYGVQD (reference sequence). The libraries were made with immunoSEQ version 4 in survey mode. Sequenced by immunoSEQ multiplex PCR; TCRdb stores in-frame clones only, minus some. The sample lists 44,000 or so clones, 91% occurring once. As for this clone: What it binds is not known.

The sequences come from CD4+ T cells sorted from PBMCs after roughly 18-hour stimulation, collected from a patient who received antiretroviral therapy. This TCR was recovered from an adult man with HIV who was CMV-seropositive. V gene TRBV10-1 combines with J gene TRBJ2-3; tentatively, D is TRBD1 or TRBD2 (6 bases each). The CDR3 DNA reads TGCGCCAGCAGTGAGTCGGCGGGACACTACACAGATACGCAGTATTTT. Translating gives CASSESAGHYTDTQYF.